The T cell receptor beta chain described here comes from a study of T cell clonotyping in hematopoietic cell transplantation (dated by TCRdb to the early 2020s). A note on the overall study: A total of 135 blood samples were collected in the study from approximately 34 consecutive transplant recipients and their related donors. Recruitment of patients was conducted between September 2015 and January 2017, and follow-up was continued until late 2020 or death.

Related transplant donors provided blood samples for TCR beta sequencing. Nuclei Lysis Solution was used to extract genomic DNA from fresh or cryopreserved unfractionated peripheral blood mononuclear cells. Worth noting for this clone: The clone's antigen remains unknown. One base away there is no much larger clone; base qualities are not given.

The CDR3 goes from the cysteine to the phenylalanine over 13 residues. The only DNA kept is the CDR3, 39 bases in frame from the first base. CDR1 SQVTM and CDR2 ANQGSEA are derived from the germline V gene. A distance of 15 bases separates the germline ends of V and J, which lose 7 bases and 6 bases respectively. With the immunoSEQ assay, which is a bias-controlled multiplex PCR relying on V- and J-specific primers, TCR beta CDR3 regions were amplified from genomic DNA. A proprietary barcode and Illumina adapter sequences were added to the CDR3 amplicons in a second PCR step. An Illumina MiSeq instrument was used for sequencing of the CDR3 libraries. The paper's data handling went like this. immunoSEQ Analyzer 3.0 was used for export and quality control, with R Bioconductor and Immunarch used for downstream analyses. Only productive rearrangements in the normalized downsampled data set were used to calculate repertoire metrics. In the normalized cohort, a clonotype counted as pathologically expanded if the clonotype was larger than 5 templates. The Inverse Simpson Index was used to measure repertoire diversity. To capture all clonotypes, the CMV-specificity analyses were run on the non-normalized data set. TCRdb took over this immuneACCESS table, retaining in-frame rearrangements with V and J assigned. Such tables are incomplete; in checked studies, under half of the missing clones stem from an unresolved V gene, and the remainder is unexplained. V and J calls and clone size are those listed in that table; D and trimming were worked out from the DNA. In all, the sample holds about 36,000 clones, and 88% of those were seen once. Clones ranked in the top ten supply almost 2% of the sample.

Overall study outcomes, separate from this receptor: After transplant, TCR diversity in recipients dropped, and pathologically expanded clonotypes increased progressively from day 30 to day 180. Only a small fraction of recipient repertoires overlapped donor repertoires, with over 95% appearing de novo at the given depth. The sample size was limited, and because cells were not sorted, the contributions of CD4 and CD8 repertoires could not be separated. Broader posttransplant TCR repertoire diversity was predicted by donor and pretransplant recipient Inverse Simpson Index values.

The material sequenced was peripheral blood mononuclear cells. The chain couples TRBV29-1 to TRBJ2-2; TRBD1 might be the D gene, on 6 matching bases. The clonotype comes from a woman aged 40 to 55 in good health. Some clones in this sample may be carry-over from other donors' samples. CDR3 region: CSGGHTSAGELFF. The DNA is TGCAGCGGGGGACATACCTCGGCCGGGGAGCTGTTTTTT.